The 11 T cell receptor beta chains in this list originate from one sample, sequenced in a study of blood T cell repertoires in COVID-19. Here immunoSEQ multiplex PCR was the method, and the copy in TCRdb shows in-frame clones only, minus some. In the table there are just over 650,000 clones, approximately 90% of which are singletons. Sequencing input: peripheral blood. Receptor source: a woman under 30 with acute or convalescent COVID-19.

The chain is built from TRBV2 and TRBJ1-5, with D possibly being TRBD1 (6 bases). The CDR3 has 14 residues. Germline CDR1 reads SNHLY; CDR2 reads FYNNEI. The V end was cut by 7 bases, the J end by 2 bases, with 12 bases between. The CDR3 DNA reads as TGTGCCAGCACCGGCTCAGGGGGCAATCAGCCCCAGCATTTT. Encoded protein: CASTGSGGNQPQHF. Variable domain in full (rest from reference TRBV2 and TRBJ1-5): EPEVTQTPSHQVTQMGQEVILRCVPISNHLYFYWYRQILGQKVEFLVSFYNNEISEKSEIFDDQFSVERPDGSNFTLKIRSTKLEDSAMYFCASTGSGGNQPQHFGDGTRLSIL.

Concerning this clone itself: This CDR3 is also generated by other DNA sequences in the sample. This chain joins TRBV5-1 and TRBJ2-1; 11 bases match TRBD2. The ends lost 0 bases at V and 4 bases at J; junction bases unmatched: 0. The germline CDR1 and CDR2 sequences are SGHRS and YFSETQ. This CDR3 is built from 15 residues. CDR3 in DNA: TGCGCCAGCAGCTTGGTAGCGGGGGGGTACAATGAGCAGTTCTTC. Protein product: CASSLVAGGYNEQFF.

The rearrangement uses TRBV10-3 and TRBJ1-5; D is unclear. Per germline, CDR1 ENHRY and CDR2 SYGVKD. V was clipped by 3 bases and J by 4 bases, with 7 bases between them. The CDR3 has 13 amino acids. CDR3 bases: TGTGCCATCAGTGACGGAGGGAATCAGCCCCAGCATTTT. Protein: CAISDGGNQPQHF.

The chain uses TRBV24-1 and TRBJ1-4; D might be TRBD1 (6 bases). CDR1 is KGHDR, CDR2 SFDVKD, per germline. Trimming stripped 4 bases from V and 5 bases from J, with 10 bases between. The CDR3 is 14 residues long. In DNA form, the CDR3 reads TGTGCCACCAGTGAGGACAGTGGGAATGAAAAACTGTTTTTT. This translates into CATSEDSGNEKLFF.

This chain connects TRBV5-4 to TRBJ2-1; D ambiguous. The V end lost 1 base, the J end lost 7 bases, and 3 bases lay between the germline ends. Germline values: CDR1 SGHNT, CDR2 YYREEE (reference sequence). The CDR3 runs to 11 residues. The CDR3 loop reads CASSLQNEQFF. CDR3 in DNA: TGTGCCAGCAGCTTGCAAAATGAGCAGTTCTTC.

The chain couples TRBV6-5 to TRBJ1-2; D gene uncertain. Trimming left V 7 bases short and J 7 bases short, with 16 bases between. Per germline, CDR1 MNHEY and CDR2 SVGAGI. This CDR3 has 13 residues. The CDR3: CASTGSASGGYTF. The DNA for the CDR3 is TGTGCCAGCACCGGAAGTGCTTCGGGTGGCTACACCTTC.

This chain joins TRBV30 and TRBJ2-7; TRBD1 might be the D (5 bases). V dropped 0 bases and J dropped 5 bases, with 8 bases sitting between them. This CDR3 spans 12 amino acids. Germline CDR1 and CDR2: GTSNPN and SVGIG (reference sequence). CDR3 DNA: TGTGCCTGGAGTGTACAAGGGGACGAGCAGTACTTC. Translating it yields CAWSVQGDEQYF.

This rearrangement joins TRBV19 to TRBJ1-1; D is ambiguous. The V end lost 6 bases, the J end lost 0 bases, and 11 bases lay between the germline ends. Germline V lookup: CDR1 LNHDA, CDR2 SQIVND (reference sequence). The CDR3 spans 14 residues. The CDR3 bases are TGTGCCAGTAGGCTGTGGGCCCTGAACACTGAAGCTTTCTTT. Its protein is CASRLWALNTEAFF.

The chain links TRBV6-1 to TRBJ1-1, with D possibly being TRBD1 (5 bases). Looked up from germline, CDR1 is MNHNS and CDR2 is SASEGT. V was cut by 3 bases and J by 4 bases, with 12 bases left in between. The CDR3 extends over 14 amino acids. Here the CDR3 DNA reads TGTGCCAGCAGTGAGAGACAGACGAGCACTGAAGCTTTCTTT. Protein product: CASSERQTSTEAFF.

The gene calls are TRBV3-1 (or the pseudogene TRBV3-2) and TRBJ2-7; maybe TRBD2 (7 bases). The CDR3 extends over 16 amino acids. V lost 2 bases and J lost 4, with 18 bases in between. Germline CDR1 reads LGHDT; CDR2 reads YNNKEL (reference sequence). In DNA form, the CDR3 reads TGTGCCAGCAGCCAACTGGGCGGGGGTAGGGGGTACGAGCAGTACTTC. Its translation is CASSQLGGGRGYEQYF.

The J gene is TRBJ1-1, the V gene TRBV30; 7 nucleotides line up with TRBD1. V lost 2 bases to trimming and J lost 3 bases; unmatched junction nucleotides: 12. The CDR3 loop spans 16 amino acids. Germline assignment: CDR1 GTSNPN and CDR2 SVGIG (reference sequence). The CDR3 protein is CAWSPSDRTLDTEAFF. For the CDR3, the DNA is TGTGCCTGGAGTCCCTCGGACAGGACATTGGACACTGAAGCTTTCTTT. The full variable domain, its missing parts supplied by reference TRBV30 and TRBJ1-1, is SQTIHQWPATLVQPVGSPLSLECTVEGTSNPNLYWYRQAAGRGLQLLFYSVGIGQISSEVPQNLSASRPQDRQFILSSKKLLLSDSGFYLCAWSPSDRTLDTEAFFGQGTRLTVV.